These 27 T cell receptor beta chains originate from one sample sequenced in a study of T cell responses to AZD1222 COVID-19 vaccine. The method was immunoSEQ multiplex PCR; TCRdb's version includes in-frame clones alone and lacks a portion of them. The sample has about 140,000 clones; roughly 87% are singletons. The sequences come from peripheral blood, collected 28 days after the second AZD1222 dose. The receptors here all came from an adult who received the AZD1222 COVID-19 vaccine.

This CDR3 reads CASSLPGWGNEQFF. CDR3 bases: TGTGCCAGCAGCTTACCGGGATGGGGCAATGAGCAGTTCTTC. The chain is built from TRBV7-2 and TRBJ2-1, with D tentatively TRBD2 (5 bases). Germline V lookup: CDR1 SGHTA, CDR2 FQGNSA. The CDR3 length is 14 residues. V was cut by 2 bases and J by 6 bases, with 11 bases left in between.

The genes are TRBV7-2 and TRBJ2-1; no firm D call. CDR1 is SGHTA, CDR2 FQGNSA, per germline. The CDR3 runs 15 residues. The V gene lost 2 bases and the J gene lost 3 bases, with 11 bases spanning the gap. CDR3 protein: CASSLSANDYNEQFF. The DNA of the CDR3 is TGTGCCAGCAGCTTATCAGCGAATGACTACAATGAGCAGTTCTTC. Full variable domain (missing parts from reference TRBV7-2 and TRBJ2-1): GAGVSQSPSNKVTEKGKDVELRCDPISGHTALYWYRQSLGQGLEFLIYFQGNSAPDKSGLPSDRFSAERTGGSVSTLTIQRTQQEDSAVYLCASSLSANDYNEQFFGPGTRLTVL.

The chain recombines TRBV5-8 with TRBJ1-3, with a possible D match to TRBD1 (6 bases). The V and J ends lost 6 bases and 2 bases respectively, with 15 bases between them. The CDR3 sequence is 15 residues long. Germline loops: CDR1 SGHTS, CDR2 YDEGEE. CDR3 residues: CASTLVTGPGNTIYF. CDR3 in DNA: TGTGCCAGCACCCTGGTAACAGGGCCTGGAAACACCATATATTTT.

The rearrangement uses TRBV5-4 and TRBJ1-1; no reliable D call. The CDR3 sequence is 16 residues long. Germline V gene data show CDR1 as SGHNT and CDR2 as YYREEE (reference sequence). V gave up 7 bases and J gave up 0 bases, with 19 bases separating them. DNA for the CDR3: TGTGCCAGCCCCCCGCCCGGGTTGGGGTTGAACACTGAAGCTTTCTTT. Encoded protein: CASPPPGLGLNTEAFF.

The genes are TRBV2 and TRBJ1-6; no definite D call. Germline-derived CDR1 and CDR2 are SNHLY and FYNNEI. With 3 bases removed from V and 5 bases from J, the gap between germline ends came to 11 bases. The CDR3 extends over 15 amino acids. The CDR3 spells CASSDKTTDNSPLHF. CDR3 sequence (DNA): TGTGCCAGCAGTGACAAGACAACCGATAATTCACCCCTCCACTTT.

J is TRBJ2-3 and V is TRBV7-2; 10 bases agree with TRBD2. CDR1 and CDR2 from the germline V gene are SGHTA and FQGNSA. The CDR3 sequence is 15 residues long. After removal of 5 bases from V and 5 bases from J, the junction contained 7 bases not matched to a gene. The CDR3 nucleotides are TGTGCCAGCAGCCCACTCAGCGGGAGGGAAGATACGCAGTATTTT. This sequence encodes CASSPLSGREDTQYF.

The chain is built from TRBV7-9 and TRBJ2-1, with 11 bases matching TRBD2. In germline, CDR1 is SEHNR, CDR2 FQNEAQ (reference sequence). V shed 1 base and J 8 bases; nucleotides not matched to a gene: 4. The CDR3 runs 15 residues. CDR3 sequence reads: CASSLVLAGVDEQFF. The DNA for the CDR3 is TGTGCCAGCAGCTTAGTACTAGCGGGAGTGGATGAGCAGTTCTTC. Supplemented by reference TRBV7-9 and TRBJ2-1, the full variable domain reads DTGVSQNPRHKITKRGQNVTFRCDPISEHNRLYWYRQTLGQGPEFLTYFQNEAQLEKSRLLSDRFSAERPKGSFSTLEIQRTEQGDSAMYLCASSLVLAGVDEQFFGPGTRLTVL.

This chain joins TRBV7-8 and TRBJ1-2, with D possibly being TRBD1 (5 bases). This CDR3 spans 18 amino acids. Between the trimmed V and J ends, which lost 0 bases and 7 bases, there was a span of 24 bases. Germline CDR1 is SGHVS and CDR2 is FQNEAQ. In DNA, the CDR3 is TGTGCCAGCAGCTTAGCCGGCGGGGCAGGGCACCTAAGGAGTGGCTACACCTTC. Translation: CASSLAGGAGHLRSGYTF.

V is TRBV24-1 and J is TRBJ2-1; D gene unclear. V lost 5 bases and J lost 5, with 24 bases in between. This CDR3 is 18 amino acids long. Germline CDR1 KGHDR, CDR2 SFDVKD. The CDR3 DNA sequence: TGTGCCACCAGTGGCCCCCCCTCGGACCGGCCCTCTAACAATGAGCAGTTCTTC. Translating gives CATSGPPSDRPSNNEQFF.

The V and J genes are TRBV19 and TRBJ2-7, with 9 bases aligning to TRBD1. V lost 5 bases, J lost 3 bases, and 5 bases stayed unmatched. Germline values: CDR1 LNHDA, CDR2 SQIVND (reference sequence). This CDR3 is built from 14 residues. CDR3 sequence (DNA): TGTGCCAGTAGTCTAACAGGGGGCCGCTACGAGCAGTACTTC. It encodes CASSLTGGRYEQYF.

The CDR3 nucleotides are TGTGCCAGCAGCTTAAGTGCAGGGAACGACTATGGCTACACCTTC. Protein sequence: CASSLSAGNDYGYTF. The chain couples TRBV7-3 to TRBJ1-2; a weak D match, TRBD1 (5 bases). Trimming left V 1 base short and J 3 bases short, with 12 bases between. Germline V gene lookup returns CDR1 SGHTA and CDR2 FQGTGA. This CDR3 contains 15 residues.

The chain carries TRBV5-4 and TRBJ1-5; 8 bases are shared with TRBD1. CDR1 SGHNT and CDR2 YYREEE come from the germline V gene (reference sequence). The CDR3 totals 19 residues. The J segment lost 4 bases and the V segment lost 4 bases, leaving 19 bases of the junction unmatched. The CDR3 coding sequence is TGTGCCAGCAGCCCCAGGTGGGGGAGGACAGGGTTAAAGAATCAGCCCCAGCATTTT. Residues: CASSPRWGRTGLKNQPQHF. The variable domain in full, with the rest retrieved from reference TRBV5-4 and TRBJ1-5, is ETGVTQSPTHLIKTRGQQVTLRCSSQSGHNTVSWYQQALGQGPQFIFQYYREEENGRGNFPPRFSGLQFPNYSSELNVNALELDDSALYLCASSPRWGRTGLKNQPQHFGDGTRLSIL.

V usage is TRBV10-2 and J usage is TRBJ1-2, with 9 bases fitting TRBD1. The CDR3 runs 13 residues. Germline-derived CDR1 and CDR2 are WSHSY and SAAADI. V gave up 4 bases and J gave up 13 bases; unmatched junction bases: 10. CDR3 sequence reads: CASSGHWDREGTF. The CDR3, as DNA: TGCGCCAGCAGTGGTCATTGGGACAGGGAAGGCACCTTC.

The chain has TRBV4-3 and TRBJ2-3; 8 bases align to TRBD2. Germline lookup yields CDR1 LGHNA and CDR2 YSLEER. This CDR3 region has 18 residues. V lost 0 bases, J lost 2 bases, and 10 bases stayed unmatched. The CDR3 reads CASSQETRLAGFTDTQYF. In DNA, the CDR3 is TGCGCCAGCAGCCAAGAGACGCGCCTAGCGGGTTTCACAGATACGCAGTATTTT.

This chain links TRBV5-1 with TRBJ2-1; tentatively, D is TRBD2 (5 bases). The germline gives CDR1 SGHRS, CDR2 YFSETQ. Trimming removed 7 bases at V and 5 bases at J, with 13 bases between. This CDR3 has 13 residues. In nucleotides, the CDR3 is TGCGCCAGCGGGTGGTTAGCGAACAATGAGCAGTTCTTC. This codes for CASGWLANNEQFF. Based on the CDR3 plus reference TRBV5-1 and TRBJ2-1, the full variable domain is KAGVTQTPRYLIKTRGQQVTLSCSPISGHRSVSWYQQTPGQGLQFLFEYFSETQRNKGNFPGRFSGRQFSNSRSEMNVSTLELGDSALYLCASGWLANNEQFFGPGTRLTVL.

This chain uses TRBV3-1 (or the pseudogene TRBV3-2) with TRBJ1-2, with D possibly TRBD1 on 6 matching bases. Between the trimmed V and J ends, which lost 1 base and 3 bases, there was a span of 9 bases. The V gene's germline CDR1 is LGHDT and CDR2 YNNKEL (reference sequence). The CDR3 sequence is 14 residues long. CDR3 nucleotides: TGTGCCAGCAGCCAAGGCGGACAGTACTATGGCTACACCTTC. Translating gives CASSQGGQYYGYTF.

The chain has TRBV3-1 (or the pseudogene TRBV3-2) and TRBJ1-1; TRBD1 aligns across 7 bases. This CDR3 contains 14 residues. V lost 7 bases and J lost 6; bases outside the gene matches: 11. In germline, CDR1 is LGHDT, CDR2 YNNKEL (reference sequence). CDR3: CASISRDRGAEAFF. The CDR3 DNA is TGTGCCAGCATCAGCCGGGACAGAGGCGCTGAAGCTTTCTTT.

The chain links TRBV30 to TRBJ1-1, with 8 bases matching TRBD1. The CDR3 length is 18 residues. Germline V lookup: CDR1 GTSNPN, CDR2 SVGIG (reference sequence). Germline trimming cut 2 bases from V and 5 bases from J; bases unmatched to any gene: 19. The chain's CDR3 is CAWSFPGPLGGTGTEAFF. The DNA for the CDR3 is TGTGCCTGGAGTTTTCCGGGACCTCTGGGGGGGACAGGAACTGAAGCTTTCTTT. The full variable domain, with the rest looked up from reference TRBV30 and TRBJ1-1, is SQTIHQWPATLVQPVGSPLSLECTVEGTSNPNLYWYRQAAGRGLQLLFYSVGIGQISSEVPQNLSASRPQDRQFILSSKKLLLSDSGFYLCAWSFPGPLGGTGTEAFFGQGTRLTVV.

CDR3 sequence: CASSPGPNYGYTF. CDR3 nucleotide sequence: TGTGCCAGCAGTCCCGGACCGAACTATGGCTACACCTTC. This rearrangement joins TRBV27 to TRBJ1-2; D unresolved. Per germline, CDR1 MNHEY and CDR2 SMNVEV (reference sequence). V was clipped by 5 bases and J by 2 bases, with 9 bases between them. The CDR3 runs 13 residues.

This sequence joins TRBV11-3 and TRBJ2-7; the D is unclear. V was pared by 0 bases and J by 0 bases, with 6 bases between. The CDR3 contains 14 residues. The germline gives CDR1 SGHNT, CDR2 YENEEA. CDR3 sequence (DNA): TGTGCCAGCAGCTTAGATCTGGGCTCCTACGAGCAGTACTTC. The encoded protein is CASSLDLGSYEQYF.

This chain links TRBV11-2 with TRBJ1-2; perhaps TRBD1 as D (6 bases). V gave up 5 bases and J gave up 4 bases, with 11 bases separating them. Germline CDR1 and CDR2: SGHAT and FQNNGV. This CDR3 has 13 amino acids. The CDR3 region is CASSQDSLYGYTF. The DNA of the CDR3 is TGTGCCAGCAGCCAGGACAGCCTCTATGGCTACACCTTC. The variable domain in full, with the rest retrieved from reference TRBV11-2 and TRBJ1-2, is EAGVAQSPRYKIIEKRQSVAFWCNPISGHATLYWYQQILGQGPKLLIQFQNNGVVDDSQLPKDRFSAERLKGVDSTLKIQPAKLEDSAVYLCASSQDSLYGYTFGSGTRLTVV.

This clone was picked up a small number of times. The chain carries TRBV19 and TRBJ1-2; D gene ambiguous. From germline, CDR1 is LNHDA and CDR2 SQIVND (reference sequence). V was trimmed by 5 bases and J by 1 base, leaving 2 bases between them. CDR3 size: 11 residues. Written as DNA, the CDR3 is TGTGCCAGTAGTTATAACTATGGCTACACCTTC. This encodes CASSYNYGYTF.

The chain employs TRBV4-1 and TRBJ1-3, with 7 bases matching TRBD1. CDR1 is MGHRA, CDR2 YSYEKL, per germline. V dropped 1 base and J dropped 0; count of bases not matched to a gene: 3. This CDR3 is 16 amino acids long. The CDR3: CASSQGQGSSGNTIYF. CDR3 coding DNA: TGCGCCAGCAGCCAAGGACAGGGATCCTCTGGAAACACCATATATTTT.

This chain uses TRBV19 with TRBJ1-4; tentatively, D is TRBD1 (5 bases). The V and J ends lost 5 bases and 2 bases respectively, with 12 bases between them. Germline CDR1 reads LNHDA; CDR2 reads SQIVND (reference sequence). The CDR3 sequence is 15 residues long. The CDR3 region is CASSGSTVTNEKLFF. The CDR3 coding sequence is TGTGCCAGTAGTGGTTCGACAGTCACTAATGAAAAACTGTTTTTT.

The chain is built from TRBV25-1 and TRBJ1-2; D possibly corresponds to TRBD1 (6 bases). V dropped 1 base and J dropped 4 bases, with 7 bases sitting between them. The CDR3 runs to 13 residues. Per germline, CDR1 MGHDK and CDR2 SYGVNS. CDR3 DNA: TGTGCCAGCAGTGAATTGACAGGCTATGGCTACACCTTC. Its protein product is CASSELTGYGYTF.

The V gene is TRBV6-5, the J gene TRBJ2-1; no definite D call. Germline V lookup: CDR1 MNHEY, CDR2 SVGAGI. Trimming removed 6 bases at V and 2 bases at J, with 14 bases between. The CDR3 consists of 15 residues. CDR3 in DNA: TGTGCCAGCAGCACTCTTAGGAAGGCCTACAATGAGCAGTTCTTC. Translating it yields CASSTLRKAYNEQFF.

The DNA for the CDR3 is TGTGCCAGCAGCCCGGATGGTAGCGGGACCAATGAGCAGTTCTTC. Translation gives CASSPDGSGTNEQFF. The V gene is TRBV3-1 (or the pseudogene TRBV3-2), the J gene TRBJ2-1, with 8 bases identical to TRBD2. The germline CDR1 and CDR2 sequences are LGHDT and YNNKEL (reference sequence). This CDR3 is built from 15 residues. Losses at the gene ends were 4 bases for V and 6 bases for J; bases not matched to a gene: 8.